The entry that follows covers one TCR beta chain sequence. Libraries were prepared by immunoSEQ multiplex PCR; TCRdb keeps only in-frame clonotypes and omits some of them. This repertoire shows about 180,000 clones, 81% found once; its top ten account for around 11%. This entry is derived from a study of blood T cell repertoires in COVID-19. CDR1 and CDR2 (germline): LGHNA, YSLEER. Trimming at V came to 3 bases and at J to 3 bases, leaving 7 bases not matched to a gene. This CDR3 comprises 17 residues. Sequencing input: peripheral blood. The TCR originated in a woman aged 80 or over with COVID-19, enrolled during active disease. The chain links TRBV4-3 to TRBJ2-3; the match to TRBD2 covers 12 bases. Here the CDR3 DNA reads TGCGCCAGCAGCCAGAATCCTAGCGGGGGGGCGACAGATACGCAGTATTTT. This translates into CASSQNPSGGATDTQYF.